These 20 T cell receptor beta chains were sequenced from one sample in a study of control samples from healthy donors and cancer patients. Sequencing used immunoSEQ multiplex PCR; TCRdb keeps in-frame clones, though not all of them. The data contain about 160,000 clones, around 94% of them singletons. The sequenced material came from PBMCs. These receptors were taken from a man aged 60-69 years with colorectal cancer.

The chain has TRBV25-1 and TRBJ2-3; TRBD2 matches at 9 bases. From germline, CDR1 is MGHDK and CDR2 SYGVNS. This CDR3 has 16 residues. V lost 0 bases to trimming and J lost 5 bases; unmatched junction nucleotides: 6. The CDR3 nucleotides are TGTGCCAGCAGTGAATATAGCGGGGGAAATGTAGATACGCAGTATTTT. This translates into CASSEYSGGNVDTQYF.

This sequence joins TRBV12-1 and TRBJ1-4. TRBV12-1 is flagged as a pseudogene. The CDR3 loop spans 13 amino acids. The CDR3 DNA is TGTGCCAGCCCTCGGGAGGGAGGTGAAAAACTGTTTTTT. Residues: CASPREGGEKLFF.

The chain couples TRBV7-9 to TRBJ2-7; 7 bases map to TRBD1. J lost 0 bases, V lost 7 bases, and 9 bases had no gene match. Germline assignment: CDR1 SEHNR and CDR2 FQNEAQ (reference sequence). The CDR3 loop spans 15 amino acids. CDR3 protein: CASTPGGWSSYEQYF. Written as DNA, the CDR3 is TGTGCCAGCACCCCAGGGGGATGGAGCTCCTACGAGCAGTACTTC.

This chain joins TRBV7-2 and TRBJ2-7; TRBD1 is a possible D gene (5 bases). With 2 bases removed from V and 1 base from J, the gap between germline ends came to 9 bases. Germline V gives CDR1 SGHTA, CDR2 FQGNSA. The CDR3 is made up of 14 amino acids. The CDR3 spells CASSLSRQSYEQYF. The CDR3 DNA sequence: TGTGCCAGCAGCTTAAGCCGACAGTCCTACGAGCAGTACTTC.

The V and J genes are TRBV5-1 and TRBJ2-3, with 8 bases that match TRBD2. The germline V gene encodes CDR1 SGHRS and CDR2 YFSETQ. Trimming cost V 3 bases and J 1 base; bases outside gene matches: 10. The CDR3 has 17 residues. The CDR3 reads CASSSGASGGGTDTQYF. The CDR3 coding sequence is TGCGCCAGCAGCTCCGGAGCAAGCGGGGGAGGCACAGATACGCAGTATTTT.

The chain joins TRBV4-1 to TRBJ2-3, with TRBD2 matching over 7 bases. The CDR3 covers 14 residues. CDR1 and CDR2 from the germline V gene are MGHRA and YSYEKL. The J segment lost 10 bases and the V segment lost 1 base, leaving 8 bases of the junction unmatched. The CDR3 is CASSQARERGPQYF. DNA for the CDR3: TGCGCCAGCAGCCAAGCGCGGGAGCGGGGCCCGCAGTATTTT.

The genes are TRBV9 and TRBJ2-3, with TRBD2 matching over 11 bases. Germline V gene data show CDR1 as SGDLS and CDR2 as YYNGEE. The CDR3 totals 15 residues. Germline trimming cut 0 bases from V and 5 bases from J; bases unmatched to any gene: 2. CDR3 DNA sequence: TGTGCCAGCAGCGTAGTAGCGGGGGGGGAAGATACGCAGTATTTT. Translated, it gives CASSVVAGGEDTQYF.

The chain is built from TRBV4-3 and TRBJ1-1; D unclear. V was shortened by 0 bases and J by 3 bases, with 5 bases between the two germline ends. Germline lookup yields CDR1 LGHNA and CDR2 YSLEER. The CDR3 has 13 amino acids. CDR3: CASSQERDTEAFF. CDR3 DNA sequence: TGCGCCAGCAGCCAAGAAAGGGACACTGAAGCTTTCTTT.

The J gene is TRBJ2-5, the V gene TRBV6-5, with D uncertain. V shed 10 bases and J shed 5 bases, with 8 bases lying between them. The CDR3 is made up of 10 amino acids. From germline, CDR1 is MNHEY and CDR2 SVGAGI. CDR3 residues: CATGRETQYF. The CDR3 coding sequence is TGTGCCACCGGCCGGGAGACCCAGTACTTC.

The CDR3 DNA is TGTGCCTCCCTAGGTAGGGGGCGACAGTCTGGGGCCAACGTCCTGACTTTC. This translates into CASLGRGRQSGANVLTF. The rearrangement links TRBV30 to TRBJ2-6; 7 bases map to TRBD1. The CDR3 is 17 residues long. The V gene's germline CDR1 is GTSNPN and CDR2 SVGIG (reference sequence). V trimming: 7 bases; J trimming: 1 base; junction bases outside the gene matches: 13.

This clone occurred once. The chain couples TRBV6-5 to TRBJ2-7, with D hard to call. The CDR3 runs to 15 residues. V lost 0 bases, J lost 5 bases, and 14 bases lay in between. Looked up from germline, CDR1 is MNHEY and CDR2 is SVGAGI. In DNA form, the CDR3 reads TGTGCCAGCAGTTACTCTCCTGATTCCGGCCACGAGCAGTACTTC. This translates into CASSYSPDSGHEQYF.

V usage is TRBV6-1 and J usage is TRBJ1-2; no definite D call. The germline V and J ends were trimmed by 2 bases and 0 bases, with 13 bases remaining between them. Germline CDR1 MNHNS, CDR2 SASEGT. This CDR3 spans 16 amino acids. In nucleotides, the CDR3 is TGTGCCAGCAGTGAAAGCGTCAGCCTGCCTAACTATGGCTACACCTTC. Its protein is CASSESVSLPNYGYTF.

The rearrangement uses TRBV5-4 and TRBJ2-6, with D perhaps matching TRBD1 (6 bases). Germline V gene data show CDR1 as SGHNT and CDR2 as YYREEE (reference sequence). The CDR3 runs 15 residues. With 4 bases removed from V and 3 bases from J, the gap between germline ends came to 11 bases. CDR3 residues: CASSLPQGGANVLTF. The CDR3 DNA reads as TGTGCCAGCAGCCTACCACAGGGTGGGGCCAACGTCCTGACTTTC.

This chain links TRBV5-1 with TRBJ2-3, with 7 bases fitting TRBD1. V shed 5 bases and J 2 bases; nucleotides not matched to a gene: 8. Germline assignment: CDR1 SGHRS and CDR2 YFSETQ. The CDR3 spans 15 residues. This chain's CDR3 is CASSFGQEDTDTQYF. For the CDR3, the DNA is TGCGCCAGCAGTTTTGGACAGGAGGACACAGATACGCAGTATTTT.

The chain recombines TRBV2 with TRBJ1-6; maybe TRBD1 (5 bases). This CDR3 has 15 amino acids. V lost 1 base, J lost 5 bases, and 9 bases lay in between. Germline V CDR1 and CDR2: SNHLY, FYNNEI. The CDR3: CASSEETGDNSPLHF. CDR3 sequence (DNA): TGTGCCAGCAGTGAAGAAACAGGCGATAATTCACCCCTCCACTTT.

The chain recombines TRBV27 with TRBJ2-3; perhaps TRBD1 as D (6 bases). The V gene's germline CDR1 is MNHEY and CDR2 SMNVEV (reference sequence). V lost 6 bases and J 8 bases, leaving 15 bases between the germline ends. CDR3 length: 13 amino acids. CDR3 protein: CASRPDRLGTQYF. The DNA of the CDR3 is TGTGCCAGCAGACCCGACAGGTTGGGTACGCAGTATTTT.

The sample holds one count of this clone. V and J are TRBV5-4 and TRBJ2-3; D gene uncertain. The CDR3 totals 14 residues. Trimming removed 1 base at V and 1 base at J, with 7 bases between. CDR1 SGHNT and CDR2 YYREEE come from the germline V gene (reference sequence). For the CDR3, the DNA is TGTGCCAGCAGCTTGTATGGAGGCACAGATACGCAGTATTTT. Protein product: CASSLYGGTDTQYF.

The V and J genes are TRBV7-2 and TRBJ2-5; D may be TRBD2 (7 bases). The germline V gene has CDR1 SGHTA and CDR2 FQGNSA. The V end was cut by 3 bases, the J end by 4 bases, with 12 bases between. The CDR3 spans 14 residues. CDR3 coding DNA: TGTGCCAGCAGCTTTTACGGGGGGCCAGAGACCCAGTACTTC. Its translation is CASSFYGGPETQYF.

This clone was seen a handful of times. The chain recombines TRBV10-1 with TRBJ2-4, with 14 bases identical to TRBD2. CDR1 is WNHNN and CDR2 is SYGVQD in the germline V gene (reference sequence). With V trimmed by 6 bases and J by 0 bases, 10 bases remained unmatched. The CDR3 contains 19 residues. The DNA of the CDR3 is TGCGCCAGCAGCGGACTAGCGGGGGGCCGGTCCCTAGCCAAAAACATTCAGTACTTC. This codes for CASSGLAGGRSLAKNIQYF.

The chain has TRBV24-1 and TRBJ2-1; 8 bases agree with TRBD2. This CDR3 comprises 18 residues. The V segment lost 5 bases and the J segment 6 bases; nucleotides outside the gene matches: 17. The germline V gene encodes CDR1 KGHDR and CDR2 SFDVKD. The CDR3 protein is CATSGQSRERGLGNEQFF. DNA for the CDR3: TGTGCCACCAGTGGCCAAAGTCGGGAGCGGGGGTTGGGCAATGAGCAGTTCTTC.